Given below is one TCR beta chain in context. No antigen is known for it. These data originate in a study of shared clonotypes between healthy human individuals. Study results and caveats: Estimated clonotype richness was generally higher in naive than memory subsets.

Trimming shortened V by 10 bases and J by 0 bases, and 10 bases separated the two germline ends. Germline values: CDR1 SGHDN, CDR2 FVKESK. CDR3 size: 14 residues. Running of the assay took place at deep level. Sequencing was performed with immunoSEQ multiplex PCR; in TCRdb, only in-frame clones are kept and a portion is missing. The data contain some 2,500,000 clones, 85% to 95% of them seen just once; the ten biggest clones take up about 0.36%. Donation came from healthy HIV-negative adults that had no recent acute infections or vaccinations. CD4+ cells underwent separation, giving CD45RA+ naive and CD45RA-negative memory subsets.

The origin of this receptor is a man aged 18-30 years in good health. Some clones in this sample may be carry-over from other donors' samples. The sequenced sample consisted of naive CD4+ T cells from PBMCs. The sample's subset: CD45RA+ positively selected. This chain uses TRBV14 with TRBJ2-6; D unresolved. CDR3 region: CATRPFSGANVLTF. The CDR3 DNA sequence: TGTGCCACCCGTCCTTTCTCTGGGGCCAACGTCCTGACTTTC.